This T cell receptor beta chain was retrieved from a study of cytomegalovirus exposure and HLA in healthy donors. Turning to the study itself: Findings of an earlier analysis included roughly 120 million unique TCR beta sequences from some 190 million T cells.

V lost 2 bases and J lost 4, with 9 bases in between. This CDR3 region has 13 residues. From germline, CDR1 is SGHNT and CDR2 YYREEE (reference sequence). This clone was found once. A multiplex PCR was run with 60 Vbeta primers and 13 Jbeta primers. The method was immunoSEQ multiplex PCR; TCRdb's version includes in-frame clones alone and lacks a portion of them. The table shows 130,000 to 150,000 clones, with about four fifths occurring only once. This chain connects TRBV5-4 to TRBJ1-1; D is ambiguous. The origin of this receptor is a middle-aged woman in good health and CMV-seropositive. The sequenced material came from PBMCs. The CDR3 protein is CASSLRGSTEAFF. CDR3 nucleotides: TGTGCCAGCAGCTTACGTGGGAGCACTGAAGCTTTCTTT.